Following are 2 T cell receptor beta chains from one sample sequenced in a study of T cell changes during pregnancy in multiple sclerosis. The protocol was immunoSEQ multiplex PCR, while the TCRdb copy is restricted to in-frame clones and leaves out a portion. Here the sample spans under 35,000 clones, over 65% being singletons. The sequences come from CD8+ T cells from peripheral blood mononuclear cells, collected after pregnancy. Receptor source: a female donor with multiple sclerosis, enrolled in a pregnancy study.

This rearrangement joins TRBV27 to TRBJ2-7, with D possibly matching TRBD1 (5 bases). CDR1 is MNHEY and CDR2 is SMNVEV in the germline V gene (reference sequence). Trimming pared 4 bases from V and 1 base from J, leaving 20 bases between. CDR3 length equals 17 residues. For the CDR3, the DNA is TGTGCCAGCAGTTCGACGATCGCTTCGGACAAGTCCTACGAGCAGTACTTC. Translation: CASSSTIASDKSYEQYF.

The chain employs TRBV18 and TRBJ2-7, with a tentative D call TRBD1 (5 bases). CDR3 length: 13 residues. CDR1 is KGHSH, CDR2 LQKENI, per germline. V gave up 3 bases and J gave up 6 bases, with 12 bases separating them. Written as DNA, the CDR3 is TGTGCCAGCTCACCCTCGCAGGGCGTCGAGCAGTACTTC. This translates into CASSPSQGVEQYF.